This T cell receptor (beta chain) was observed in a study of cytomegalovirus exposure and HLA in healthy donors. The wider study: It was reported in a later analysis that the same platform had been used for the 120 validation repertoires as for the approximately 700 first-cohort repertoires. Study outcomes and limitations: Both high specificity and high sensitivity reportedly marked the classifier's diagnosis of cytomegalovirus status. One later analysis, an examination of the roughly 130 validation repertoires, found that first-cohort TCR clusters tended to co-occur in them. Among TCR beta chains, those listed as cytomegalovirus-associated numbered some 160.

Germline CDR1 is SEHNR and CDR2 is FQNEAQ (reference sequence). V dropped 5 bases and J dropped 2; count of bases not matched to a gene: 6. The CDR3 covers 17 residues. Using immunoSEQ multiplex PCR, the repertoire was profiled, and TCRdb retains in-frame clones only, with some absent. Of some 50,000 clones detected, over 90% appear once; the ten largest clones hold under 7%. Comments on this clone: Antigen specificity is unknown.

The sequencing sample was made of PBMCs. The chain has TRBV7-9 and TRBJ2-6; 10 bases match TRBD1. The receptor was derived from a woman aged 18-35 years in good health and CMV-seronegative. The CDR3 sequence is CASSTGQGVPGANVLTF. CDR3 DNA: TGTGCCAGCAGCACCGGACAGGGGGTTCCTGGGGCCAACGTCCTGACTTTC.